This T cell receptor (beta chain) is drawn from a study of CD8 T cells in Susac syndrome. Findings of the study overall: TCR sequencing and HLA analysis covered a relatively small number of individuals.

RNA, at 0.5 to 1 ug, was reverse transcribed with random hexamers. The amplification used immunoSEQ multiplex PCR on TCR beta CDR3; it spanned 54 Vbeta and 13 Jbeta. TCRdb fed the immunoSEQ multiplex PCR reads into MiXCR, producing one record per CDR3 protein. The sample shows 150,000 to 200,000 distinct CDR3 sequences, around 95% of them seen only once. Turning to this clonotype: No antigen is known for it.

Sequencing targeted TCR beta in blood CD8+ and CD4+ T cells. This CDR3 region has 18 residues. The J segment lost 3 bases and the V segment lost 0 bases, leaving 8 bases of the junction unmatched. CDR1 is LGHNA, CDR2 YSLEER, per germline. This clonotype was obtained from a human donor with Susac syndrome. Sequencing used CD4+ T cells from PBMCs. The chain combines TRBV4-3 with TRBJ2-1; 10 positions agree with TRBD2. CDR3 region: CASSQDRGTSGVYNEQFF. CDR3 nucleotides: TGCGCCAGCAGCCAAGATAGGGGAACTAGCGGGGTCTACAATGAGCAGTTCTTC.